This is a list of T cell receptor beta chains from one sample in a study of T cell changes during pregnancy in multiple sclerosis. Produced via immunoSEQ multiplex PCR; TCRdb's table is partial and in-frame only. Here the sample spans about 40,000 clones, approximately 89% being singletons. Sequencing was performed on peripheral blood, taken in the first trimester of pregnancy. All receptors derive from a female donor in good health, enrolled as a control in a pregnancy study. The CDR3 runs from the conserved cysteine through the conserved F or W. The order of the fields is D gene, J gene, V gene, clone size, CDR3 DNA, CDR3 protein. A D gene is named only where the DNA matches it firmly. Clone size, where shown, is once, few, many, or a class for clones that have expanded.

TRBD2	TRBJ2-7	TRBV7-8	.	TGTGCCAGCAGGCCCGGACTAGTAAGCGAGCAGTACTTC	CASRPGLVSEQYF
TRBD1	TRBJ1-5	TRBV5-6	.	TGTGCCAGCAGCGTTACAGGGGATAGCAATCAGCCCCAGCATTTT	CASSVTGDSNQPQHF
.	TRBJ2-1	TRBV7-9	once	TGTGCCAGCAGCCAGATACCCTCAGGGAAGGGGTACAATGAGCAGTTCTTC	CASSQIPSGKGYNEQFF
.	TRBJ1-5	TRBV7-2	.	TGTGCCAGCAGCTTAATAGATGGAGGAGGGCAGCCCCAGCATTTT	CASSLIDGGGQPQHF
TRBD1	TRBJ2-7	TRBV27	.	TGTGCCAGCCCTAGGACAGGGATGGGTGAGCAGTACTTC	CASPRTGMGEQYF
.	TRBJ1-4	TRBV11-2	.	TGTGCCAGCAGCTTAAGAACGCGAGGGTTCGATGAAAAACTGTTTTTT	CASSLRTRGFDEKLFF
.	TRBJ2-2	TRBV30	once	TGTGCCTGGAGCCTTCTGCGGGACAGCTACACCGGGGAGCTGTTTTTT	CAWSLLRDSYTGELFF
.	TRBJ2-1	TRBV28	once	TGTGCCAGCAGTTTCGCGGGACATGAGCAGTTCTTC	CASSFAGHEQFF
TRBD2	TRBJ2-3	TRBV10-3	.	TGTGCCATCAGTGAGTCGGGGACTAGCGGTAGCACAGATACGCAGTATTTT	CAISESGTSGSTDTQYF
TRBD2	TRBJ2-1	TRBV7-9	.	TGTGCCAGCAGCTTACCACCCGGGACTAGCGCTGACAATGAGCAGTTCTTC	CASSLPPGTSADNEQFF
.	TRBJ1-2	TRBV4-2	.	TGTGCCAGCGGTCAACGGGGATATAACTATGGCTACACCTTC	CASGQRGYNYGYTF
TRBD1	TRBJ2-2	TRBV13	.	TGTGCCACCGCACAGGGGCTCACCGGGGAGCTGTTTTTT	CATAQGLTGELFF
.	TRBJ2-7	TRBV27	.	TGTGCCAGCATTAGCCCTATGGGGCGCGAGCAGTACTTC	CASISPMGREQYF
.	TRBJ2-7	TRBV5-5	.	TGTGCCAGCAGCGCCTCCGGCTACGAGCAGTACTTC	CASSASGYEQYF
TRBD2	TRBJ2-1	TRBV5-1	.	TGCGCCAGCAGCTGGGGCGGGACTAACTACAATGAGCAGTTCTTC	CASSWGGTNYNEQFF
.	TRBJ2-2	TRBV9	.	TGTGCCAGCAGCGAGGGGATGGGGGGAAACACCGGGGAGCTGTTTTTT	CASSEGMGGNTGELFF
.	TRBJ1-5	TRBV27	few	TGTGCCAGCAGCGGGGGGGCAGGGCAGCCCCAGCATTTT	CASSGGAGQPQHF
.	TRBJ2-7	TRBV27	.	TGTGCCAGCAGTAGTACAGCCACCTACGAGCAGTACTTC	CASSSTATYEQYF
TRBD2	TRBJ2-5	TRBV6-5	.	TGTGCCAGCAGTTCGAGGACTAGCGGGGAAGAGACCCAGTACTTC	CASSSRTSGEETQYF
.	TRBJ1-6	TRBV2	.	TGTGCCAGCAGACCGGGAGGAACTAATTCACCCCTCCACTTT	CASRPGGTNSPLHF
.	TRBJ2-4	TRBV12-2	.	TGTGCAAGTCGCTTAAAACAGGGGCCGCAAAACATTCAGTACTTC	CASRLKQGPQNIQYF
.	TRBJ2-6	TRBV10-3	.	TGTGCCATCAGTGACTCCCCACCAGGAACTGGGGCCAACGTCCTGACTTTC	CAISDSPPGTGANVLTF
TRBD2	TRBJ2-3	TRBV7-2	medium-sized	TGTGCCAGCAGCTTAGCATTCGGGGGGGCCAGAGATACGCAGTATTTT	CASSLAFGGARDTQYF
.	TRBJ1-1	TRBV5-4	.	TGTGCCAGCAGCTTGGACAGCACCATGAACACTGAAGCTTTCTTT	CASSLDSTMNTEAFF
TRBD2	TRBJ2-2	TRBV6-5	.	TGTGCCAGCAGTGCCGGGACTAGCGGTCCCGGGGAGCTGTTTTTT	CASSAGTSGPGELFF
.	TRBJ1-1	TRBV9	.	TGTGCCAGCAGCCGCGCGAGTGGTGATGAAGCTTTCTTT	CASSRASGDEAFF
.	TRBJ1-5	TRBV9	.	TGTGCCAGCGGGGAGGGAGGGGCCGGCAATCAGCCCCAGCATTTT	CASGEGGAGNQPQHF
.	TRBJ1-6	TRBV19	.	TGTGCCAGTAGGAACCAGCTTGCACAGGCGGGGTCATCACCCCTCCACTTT	CASRNQLAQAGSSPLHF
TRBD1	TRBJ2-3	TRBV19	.	TGTGCCAGTAGTATAGCGGGACAGACAGATACGCAGTATTTT	CASSIAGQTDTQYF
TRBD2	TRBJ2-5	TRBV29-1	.	TGCAGCGTTGCGGGCGGGGGGGCCCCCAAAGAGACCCAGTACTTC	CSVAGGGAPKETQYF